What follows are 14 T cell receptor beta chains derived from one specimen sequenced in a study of blood T cell repertoires in COVID-19. Sequencing used immunoSEQ multiplex PCR; TCRdb keeps in-frame clones, though not all of them. The table lists more than 95,000 clones, around 87% of them singletons. Sample: peripheral blood. These receptors were taken from a human donor in a cohort sampled during active COVID-19.

The J gene is TRBJ2-1, the V gene TRBV5-1; the D gene is possibly TRBD2 (7 bases). In germline, CDR1 is SGHRS, CDR2 YFSETQ. The CDR3 has 14 amino acids. Between the trimmed V and J ends, which lost 0 bases and 8 bases, there was a span of 12 bases. Here the CDR3 reads CASSLVAGADEQFF. CDR3 sequence (DNA): TGCGCCAGCAGCTTGGTTGCGGGGGCAGATGAGCAGTTCTTC. Full variable domain (outside the CDR3, taken from reference TRBV5-1 and TRBJ2-1): KAGVTQTPRYLIKTRGQQVTLSCSPISGHRSVSWYQQTPGQGLQFLFEYFSETQRNKGNFPGRFSGRQFSNSRSEMNVSTLELGDSALYLCASSLVAGADEQFFGPGTRLTVL.

The gene calls are TRBV14 and TRBJ2-4; no firm D call. Deletions cut 1 base from V and 3 bases from J, with 13 bases between. Germline-derived CDR1 and CDR2 are SGHDN and FVKESK. There are 16 residues in the CDR3. CDR3 bases: TGTGCCAGCAGCCAAGGTACCCGGGTGGGCAAAAACATTCAGTACTTC. It yields the protein CASSQGTRVGKNIQYF.

This sequence joins TRBV12-5 and TRBJ2-6, with TRBD1 as a possible D gene (5 bases). The CDR3 is made up of 19 amino acids. Germline CDR1 and CDR2: LGHNT and FRNRAP. V was cut by 5 bases and J by 0 bases, with 20 bases left in between. DNA for the CDR3: TGTGCTAGTGGTCGTACCTTGGGGCCGGAGAGCTCTGGGGCCAACGTCCTGACTTTC. Translating it yields CASGRTLGPESSGANVLTF.

This clone appeared a few times. The V gene is TRBV27, the J gene TRBJ1-1; possible D gene TRBD1, 5 bases. CDR3 length: 15 residues. V lost 2 bases to trimming and J lost 2 bases, with 12 bases between them. The germline V gene encodes CDR1 MNHEY and CDR2 SMNVEV (reference sequence). The CDR3 loop is CASSLTTVYNTEAFF. The CDR3 DNA reads TGTGCCAGCAGTTTAACGACAGTTTATAACACTGAAGCTTTCTTT.

The chain has TRBV3-1 (or the pseudogene TRBV3-2) and TRBJ2-1, with a weak D call TRBD2 (5 bases). Between the trimmed V and J ends, which lost 4 bases and 3 bases, there was a span of 13 bases. The germline gives CDR1 LGHDT, CDR2 YNNKEL (reference sequence). The length of the CDR3 is 15 residues. The CDR3 sequence: CASSPGSGNYNEQFF. The CDR3 bases are TGTGCCAGCAGCCCGGGGAGCGGAAACTACAATGAGCAGTTCTTC.

The chain uses TRBV7-2 and TRBJ2-3, with 7 bases lining up with TRBD2. The CDR3 sequence is 16 residues long. Trimming took 5 bases from V and 0 from J; bases not matched to a gene: 8. Germline values: CDR1 SGHTA, CDR2 FQGNSA. The CDR3: CASSVLADASTDTQYF. The DNA of the CDR3 is TGTGCCAGCAGCGTCCTAGCGGATGCTAGCACAGATACGCAGTATTTT.

The rearrangement links TRBV11-3 to TRBJ2-7; 9 bases align to TRBD2. V dropped 5 bases and J dropped 3; count of bases not matched to a gene: 8. This CDR3 region has 15 residues. Germline V CDR1 and CDR2: SGHNT, YENEEA. The CDR3 spells CASSTGLAPRYEQYF. CDR3 DNA: TGTGCCAGCAGCACCGGACTAGCGCCCCGCTACGAGCAGTACTTC.

This sequence joins TRBV28 and TRBJ1-4; 8 nucleotides match TRBD1. V was pared by 3 bases and J by 4 bases, with 7 bases of the junction left unmatched. Germline-derived CDR1 and CDR2 are MDHEN and SYDVKM. The CDR3 is 16 amino acids. CDR3 sequence: CASSFPGGAGNEKLFF. The CDR3 region has the DNA TGTGCCAGCAGTTTCCCAGGGGGCGCGGGTAATGAAAAACTGTTTTTT.

The chain carries TRBV12-3 or TRBV12-4 and TRBJ2-2; possibly TRBD2 for D (7 bases). V was pared by 6 bases and J by 7 bases, with 12 bases between. This CDR3 region has 13 residues. CDR3 sequence (DNA): TGTGCCAGCAGCCGTAGGGGGGGCGGGGAGCTGTTTTTT. Protein: CASSRRGGGELFF.

The table lists this clone with a count of one. The rearrangement uses TRBV6-5 and TRBJ2-1, with 10 bases matching TRBD2. CDR1 and CDR2 from the germline V gene are MNHEY and SVGAGI. The junction had 9 bases not matched to a gene; V was cut back by 6 bases and J by 7 bases. This CDR3 is built from 15 residues. CDR3 sequence: CASSLGTSDGNEQFF. CDR3 nucleotides: TGTGCCAGCAGCCTCGGGACTAGCGATGGGAATGAGCAGTTCTTC.

The rearrangement links TRBV19 to TRBJ1-1, with D hard to call. CDR1 LNHDA and CDR2 SQIVND come from the germline V gene (reference sequence). The CDR3 runs 12 residues. With 5 bases removed from V and 11 bases from J, the gap between germline ends came to 15 bases. In DNA, the CDR3 is TGTGCCAGTAGTCTGGAGCCCCACAACGCTTTCTTT. Protein sequence: CASSLEPHNAFF.

V gene TRBV29-1 combines with J gene TRBJ1-2; 7 nucleotides align to TRBD1. The CDR3 runs to 12 residues. Trimming at V came to 6 bases and at J to 1 base, leaving 2 bases not matched to a gene. Germline lookup yields CDR1 SQVTM and CDR2 ANQGSEA. The CDR3 coding sequence is TGCAGCGTGGGGGACAGTAACTATGGCTACACCTTC. This sequence encodes CSVGDSNYGYTF.

CDR3: CASSAGQDYGYTF. The CDR3 DNA sequence: TGTGCCAGCTCTGCCGGCCAGGACTATGGCTACACCTTC. V usage is TRBV6-5 and J usage is TRBJ1-2; D is undetermined. Germline V CDR1 and CDR2: MNHEY, SVGAGI. The ends were cut back, 8 bases at V and 3 bases at J, with 13 bases in the middle. CDR3 size: 13 residues.

The J gene is TRBJ2-7, the V gene TRBV28; TRBD2 agrees at 8 bases. Germline CDR1 is MDHEN and CDR2 is SYDVKM. The V and J ends lost 2 bases and 4 bases, in that order; junction bases with no gene match: 16. This CDR3 region has 18 residues. The DNA of the CDR3 is TGTGCCAGCAGTTTAGGGGGAGCAGGACTAGCCGCACCGTACGAGCAGTACTTC. This encodes CASSLGGAGLAAPYEQYF.